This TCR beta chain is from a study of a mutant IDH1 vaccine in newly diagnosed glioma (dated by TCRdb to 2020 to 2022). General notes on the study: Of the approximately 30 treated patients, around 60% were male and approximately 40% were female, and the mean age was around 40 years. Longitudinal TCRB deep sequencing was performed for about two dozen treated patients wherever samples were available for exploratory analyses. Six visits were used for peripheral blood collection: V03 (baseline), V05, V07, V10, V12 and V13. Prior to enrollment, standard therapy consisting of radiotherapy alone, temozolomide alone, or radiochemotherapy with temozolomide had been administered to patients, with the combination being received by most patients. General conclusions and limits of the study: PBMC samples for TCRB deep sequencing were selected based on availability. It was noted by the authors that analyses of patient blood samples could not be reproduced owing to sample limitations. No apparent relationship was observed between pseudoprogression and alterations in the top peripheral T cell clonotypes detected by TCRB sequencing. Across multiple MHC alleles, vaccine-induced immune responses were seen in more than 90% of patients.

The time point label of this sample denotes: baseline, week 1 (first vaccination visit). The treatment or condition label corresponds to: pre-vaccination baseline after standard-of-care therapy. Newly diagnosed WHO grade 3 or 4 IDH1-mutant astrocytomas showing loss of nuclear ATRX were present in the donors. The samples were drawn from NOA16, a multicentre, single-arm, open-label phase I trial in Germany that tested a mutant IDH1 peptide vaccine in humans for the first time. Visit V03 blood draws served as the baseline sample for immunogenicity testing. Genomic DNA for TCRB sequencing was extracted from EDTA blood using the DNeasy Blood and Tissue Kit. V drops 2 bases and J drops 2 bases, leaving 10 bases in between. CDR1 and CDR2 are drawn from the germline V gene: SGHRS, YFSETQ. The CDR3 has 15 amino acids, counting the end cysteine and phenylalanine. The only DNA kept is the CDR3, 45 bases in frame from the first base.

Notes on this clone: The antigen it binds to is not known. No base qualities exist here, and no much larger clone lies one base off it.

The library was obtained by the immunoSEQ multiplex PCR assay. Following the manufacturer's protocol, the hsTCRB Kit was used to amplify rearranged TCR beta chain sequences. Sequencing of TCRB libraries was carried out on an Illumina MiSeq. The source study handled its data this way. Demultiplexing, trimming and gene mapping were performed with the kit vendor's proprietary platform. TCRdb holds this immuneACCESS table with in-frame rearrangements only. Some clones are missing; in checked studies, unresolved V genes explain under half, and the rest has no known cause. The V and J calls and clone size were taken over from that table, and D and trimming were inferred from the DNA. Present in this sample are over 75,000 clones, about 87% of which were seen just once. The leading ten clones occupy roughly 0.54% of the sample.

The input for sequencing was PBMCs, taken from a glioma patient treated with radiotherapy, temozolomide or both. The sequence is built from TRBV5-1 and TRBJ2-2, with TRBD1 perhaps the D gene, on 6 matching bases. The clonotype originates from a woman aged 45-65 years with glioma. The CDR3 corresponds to CASSFRTANTGELFF. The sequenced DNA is TGCGCCAGCAGCTTTAGGACAGCTAACACCGGGGAGCTGTTTTTT.